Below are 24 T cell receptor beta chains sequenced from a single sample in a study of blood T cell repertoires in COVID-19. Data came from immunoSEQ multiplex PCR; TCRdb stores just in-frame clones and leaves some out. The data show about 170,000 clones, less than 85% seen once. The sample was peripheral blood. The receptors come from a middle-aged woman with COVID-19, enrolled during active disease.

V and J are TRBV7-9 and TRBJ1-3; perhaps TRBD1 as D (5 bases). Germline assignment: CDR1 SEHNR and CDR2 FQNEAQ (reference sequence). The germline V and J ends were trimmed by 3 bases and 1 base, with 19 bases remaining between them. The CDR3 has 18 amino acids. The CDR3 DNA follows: TGTGCCAGCAGCTTTACCCCCTGGGGGGGTGAGTCTGGAAACACCATATATTTT. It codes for CASSFTPWGGESGNTIYF.

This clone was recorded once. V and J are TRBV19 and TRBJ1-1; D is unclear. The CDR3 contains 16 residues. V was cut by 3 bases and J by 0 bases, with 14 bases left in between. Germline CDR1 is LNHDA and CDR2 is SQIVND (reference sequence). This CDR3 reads CASSIWSGIMNTEAFF. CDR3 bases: TGTGCCAGTAGTATTTGGTCAGGCATCATGAACACTGAAGCTTTCTTT.

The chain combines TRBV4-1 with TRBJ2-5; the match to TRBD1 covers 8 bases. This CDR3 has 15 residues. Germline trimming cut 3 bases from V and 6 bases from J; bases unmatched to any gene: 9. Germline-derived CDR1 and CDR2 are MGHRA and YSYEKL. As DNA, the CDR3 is TGCGCCAGCAGCCAGGTGTCGACAGGGGTAAAGACCCAGTACTTC. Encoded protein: CASSQVSTGVKTQYF.

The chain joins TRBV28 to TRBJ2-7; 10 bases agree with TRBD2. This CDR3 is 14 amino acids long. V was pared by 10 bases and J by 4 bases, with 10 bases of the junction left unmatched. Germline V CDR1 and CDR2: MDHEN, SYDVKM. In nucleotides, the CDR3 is TGTGCCATCACCAGGACTAGCGGACTGTACGAGCAGTACTTC. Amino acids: CAITRTSGLYEQYF.

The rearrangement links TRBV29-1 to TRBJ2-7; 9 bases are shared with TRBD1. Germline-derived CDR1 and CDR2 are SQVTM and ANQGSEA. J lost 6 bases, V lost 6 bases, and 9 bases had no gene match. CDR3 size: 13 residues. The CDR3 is CSVRIQGAGEQYF. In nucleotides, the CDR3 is TGCAGCGTCCGGATACAGGGGGCGGGCGAGCAGTACTTC.

This chain's CDR3 is CASRAREGSPLHF. Here the CDR3 DNA reads TGTGCCAGCAGGGCCAGGGAGGGTTCACCCCTCCACTTT. The chain recombines TRBV28 with TRBJ1-6; perhaps TRBD1 as D (5 bases). The V gene lost 6 bases and the J gene lost 9 bases, with 12 bases spanning the gap. The CDR3 length is 13 residues. Germline V gene data show CDR1 as MDHEN and CDR2 as SYDVKM.

The CDR3 is CASSDEVAVAGLETQYF. The CDR3, as DNA: TGTGCCAGCAGTGATGAGGTTGCTGTAGCGGGTTTGGAGACCCAGTACTTC. This chain joins TRBV2 and TRBJ2-5; the match to TRBD2 covers 7 bases. J gave up 5 bases and V 3 bases, and 15 bases lay outside the gene matches. Per the germline V gene, CDR1 is SNHLY and CDR2 is FYNNEI. There are 17 residues in the CDR3.

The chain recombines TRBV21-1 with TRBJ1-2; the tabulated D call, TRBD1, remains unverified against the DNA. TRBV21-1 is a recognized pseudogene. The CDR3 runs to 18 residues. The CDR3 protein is CASSIQGTRNTRNYGYTF. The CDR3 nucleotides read TGTGCCAGCAGCATCCAGGGGACGAGGAACACCAGAAACTATGGCTACACCTTC.

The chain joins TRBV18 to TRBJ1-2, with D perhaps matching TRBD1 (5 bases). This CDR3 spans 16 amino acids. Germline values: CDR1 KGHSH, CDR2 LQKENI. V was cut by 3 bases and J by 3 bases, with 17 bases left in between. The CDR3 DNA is TGTGCCAGCTCACCGCTTAAAAGCACAGGTGACTATGGCTACACCTTC. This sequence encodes CASSPLKSTGDYGYTF.

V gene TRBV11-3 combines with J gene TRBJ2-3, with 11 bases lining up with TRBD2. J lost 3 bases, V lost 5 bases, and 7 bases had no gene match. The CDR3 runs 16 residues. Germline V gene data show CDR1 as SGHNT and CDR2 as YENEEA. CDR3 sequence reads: CASSLGLAGSTDTQYF. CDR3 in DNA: TGTGCCAGCAGCCTAGGACTAGCGGGCTCTACAGATACGCAGTATTTT.

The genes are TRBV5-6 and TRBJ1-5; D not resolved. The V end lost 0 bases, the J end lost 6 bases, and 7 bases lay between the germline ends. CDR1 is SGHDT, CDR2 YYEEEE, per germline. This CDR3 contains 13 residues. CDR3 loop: CASSLVGSQPQHF. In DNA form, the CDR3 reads TGTGCCAGCAGCTTGGTGGGCAGTCAGCCCCAGCATTTT.

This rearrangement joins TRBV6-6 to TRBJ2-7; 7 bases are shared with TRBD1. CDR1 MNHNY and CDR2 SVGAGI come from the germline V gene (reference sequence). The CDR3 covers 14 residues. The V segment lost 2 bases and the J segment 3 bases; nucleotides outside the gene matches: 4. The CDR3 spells CASSYHRQGYEQYV. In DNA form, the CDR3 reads TGTGCCAGCAGTTACCATAGACAGGGCTACGAGCAGTACGTC.

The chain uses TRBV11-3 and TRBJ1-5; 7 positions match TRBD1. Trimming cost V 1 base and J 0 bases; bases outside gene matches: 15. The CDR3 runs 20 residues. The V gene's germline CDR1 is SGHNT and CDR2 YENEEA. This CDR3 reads CASSLGWDSYELYSNQPQHF. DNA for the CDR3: TGTGCCAGCAGCTTAGGTTGGGACAGCTACGAGCTTTATAGCAATCAGCCCCAGCATTTT.

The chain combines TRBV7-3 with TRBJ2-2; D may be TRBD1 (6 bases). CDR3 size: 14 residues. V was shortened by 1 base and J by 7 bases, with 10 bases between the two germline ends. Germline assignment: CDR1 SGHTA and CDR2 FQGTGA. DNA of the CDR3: TGTGCCAGCAGCTTAATGGGGGCTGGCGGGGAGCTGTTTTTT. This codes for CASSLMGAGGELFF. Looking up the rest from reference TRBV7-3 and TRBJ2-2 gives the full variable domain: GAGVSQTPSNKVTEKGKYVELRCDPISGHTALYWYRQSLGQGPEFLIYFQGTGAADDSGLPNDRFFAVRPEGSVSTLKIQRTERGDSAVYLCASSLMGAGGELFFGEGSRLTVL.

The CDR3: CASSYADRAFHTQYF. The CDR3 DNA reads TGTGCCAGCAGTTACGCCGACAGGGCTTTTCATACGCAGTATTTT. This rearrangement joins TRBV6-6 to TRBJ2-3; TRBD1 matches 7 bases. Trimming at V came to 2 bases and at J to 7 bases, leaving 9 bases not matched to a gene. CDR1 and CDR2 (germline): MNHNY, SVGAGI (reference sequence). CDR3 length: 15 residues.

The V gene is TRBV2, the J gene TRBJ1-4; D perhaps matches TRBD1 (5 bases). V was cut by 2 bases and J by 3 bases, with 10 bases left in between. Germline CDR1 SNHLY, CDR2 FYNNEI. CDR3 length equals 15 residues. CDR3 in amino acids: CASSEWGRSNEKLFF. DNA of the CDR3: TGTGCCAGCAGTGAATGGGGGAGGTCTAATGAAAAACTGTTTTTT.

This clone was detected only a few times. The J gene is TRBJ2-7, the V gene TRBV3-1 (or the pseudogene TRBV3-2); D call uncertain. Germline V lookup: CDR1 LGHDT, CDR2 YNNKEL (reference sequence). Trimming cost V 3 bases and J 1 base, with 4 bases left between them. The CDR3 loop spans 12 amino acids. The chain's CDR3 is CASSHASYEQYF. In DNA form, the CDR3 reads TGTGCCAGCAGCCATGCGTCCTACGAGCAGTACTTC.

Written as DNA, the CDR3 is TGTGCCACCAGATATGAAAGGGGGTCTGGAAACACCATATATTTT. Amino acids: CATRYERGSGNTIYF. The chain couples TRBV15 to TRBJ1-3, with D possibly matching TRBD1 (6 bases). This CDR3 comprises 15 residues. From germline, CDR1 is LNHNV and CDR2 YYDKDF (reference sequence). V gave up 6 bases and J gave up 1 base, with 13 bases separating them.

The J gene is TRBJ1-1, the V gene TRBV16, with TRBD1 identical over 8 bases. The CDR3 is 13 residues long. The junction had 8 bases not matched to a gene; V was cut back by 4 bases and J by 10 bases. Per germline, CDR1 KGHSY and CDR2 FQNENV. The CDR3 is CASSLSGGAGAFF. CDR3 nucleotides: TGTGCCAGCAGCCTCTCAGGGGGCGCCGGAGCTTTCTTT.

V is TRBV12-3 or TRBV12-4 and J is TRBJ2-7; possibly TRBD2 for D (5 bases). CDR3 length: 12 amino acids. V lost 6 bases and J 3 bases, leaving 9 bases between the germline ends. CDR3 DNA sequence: TGTGCCAGCAGCCTTCGGGGCTACGAGCAGTACTTC. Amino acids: CASSLRGYEQYF.

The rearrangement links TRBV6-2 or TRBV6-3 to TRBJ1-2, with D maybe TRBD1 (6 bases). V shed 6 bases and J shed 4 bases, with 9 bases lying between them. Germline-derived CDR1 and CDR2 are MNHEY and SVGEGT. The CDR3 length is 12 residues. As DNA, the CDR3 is TGTGCCAGCAGCGGGGACATCTATGGCTACACCTTC. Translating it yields CASSGDIYGYTF.

CDR3 nucleotide sequence: TGTGCCAGCAGCTTACGGACAGGGGGCTTGGATGAGCAGTTCTTC. This encodes CASSLRTGGLDEQFF. The chain recombines TRBV11-1 with TRBJ2-1, with TRBD1 matching over 11 bases. CDR1 and CDR2 from the germline V gene are SGHAT and FQDESV (reference sequence). V was pared by 2 bases and J by 8 bases, with 5 bases of the junction left unmatched. The CDR3 extends over 15 amino acids.

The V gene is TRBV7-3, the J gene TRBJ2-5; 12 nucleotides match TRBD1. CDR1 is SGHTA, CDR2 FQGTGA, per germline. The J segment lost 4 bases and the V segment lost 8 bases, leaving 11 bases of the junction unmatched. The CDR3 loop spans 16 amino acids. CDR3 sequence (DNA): TGTGCCAGCGGACCCGGGACAGGGGGCTTTGGAGAGACCCAGTACTTC. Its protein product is CASGPGTGGFGETQYF.

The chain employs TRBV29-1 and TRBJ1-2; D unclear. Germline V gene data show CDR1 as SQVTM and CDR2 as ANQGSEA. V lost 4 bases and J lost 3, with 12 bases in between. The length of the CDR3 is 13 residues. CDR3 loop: CSVVAGFDYGYTF. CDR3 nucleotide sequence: TGCAGCGTTGTGGCCGGGTTCGACTATGGCTACACCTTC.